One and the same sample provided the 23 T cell receptor beta chains below, sequenced in a study of blood T cells in healthy people across ages. The use of a sample-barcoded 5' primer and a J-beta primer mix characterized a second PCR of about 7 to 12 cycles. MiXCR was run by TCRdb on the 5' RACE reads, yielding one entry per CDR3 protein. The sample yields 1.5 million to 2 million distinct CDR3 sequences, 40% to 55% seen once. Source material: blood. Receptors were obtained from a middle-aged woman in good health.

The rearrangement links TRBV7-2 to TRBJ2-3; D gene unclear. Trimming left V 10 bases short and J 0 bases short, with 14 bases between. Germline V gene data show CDR1 as SGHTA and CDR2 as FQGNSA. The CDR3 runs 14 residues. CDR3 sequence reads: CATDSGPSTDTQYF. The CDR3 DNA is TGTGCCACAGATTCCGGGCCTAGCACAGATACGCAGTATTTT.

V gene TRBV7-2 combines with J gene TRBJ2-5, with D perhaps being TRBD1 or TRBD2 (5 bases each). Trimming took off 4 bases at V and 2 bases at J, with 11 bases between the two ends. The CDR3 extends over 14 amino acids. Germline loops: CDR1 SGHTA, CDR2 FQGNSA. CDR3 residues: CASSWGFWQETQYF. The CDR3 DNA reads as TGTGCCAGCAGCTGGGGGTTTTGGCAAGAGACCCAGTACTTC.

The chain combines TRBV20-1 with TRBJ2-3; 9 bases match TRBD2. CDR3 length equals 14 residues. The J segment lost 2 bases and the V segment lost 5 bases, leaving 5 bases of the junction unmatched. CDR1 and CDR2 from the germline V gene are DFQATT and SNEGSKA (reference sequence). For the CDR3, the DNA is TGCAGTGCTGCACGCGGGGGGGTCACAGATACGCAGTATTTT. Residues: CSAARGGVTDTQYF.

About this clonotype itself: Relative to the germline gene, one junction end is altered; a read error may explain this. The genes are TRBV7-7 and TRBJ2-5, with a tentative D call TRBD1 (5 bases). This CDR3 is built from 14 residues. Per the germline V gene, CDR1 is SSHAT and CDR2 is FNYEAQ (reference sequence). CDR3 residues: CASSLGGPVRVQYF. The CDR3, as DNA: TGTGCTAGCAGCTTAGGCGGACCGGTCAGGGTCCAGTACTTC.

The V and J genes are TRBV15 and TRBJ2-1, with TRBD2 matching over 10 bases. Germline V lookup: CDR1 LNHNV, CDR2 YYDKDF (reference sequence). This CDR3 comprises 17 residues. Trimming removed 0 bases from V and 8 bases from J; junction bases left unmatched: 10. In DNA form, the CDR3 reads TGTGCCACCAGCAGAGAATTAGCGGGGGGACCTATGGATGAGCAGTTCTTC. It encodes CATSRELAGGPMDEQFF.

This chain joins TRBV27 and TRBJ2-1; 8 bases line up with TRBD1. The CDR3 spans 15 residues. Trimming took 5 bases from V and 13 from J; bases not matched to a gene: 16. The germline gives CDR1 MNHEY, CDR2 SMNVEV (reference sequence). The CDR3 DNA is TGTGCCAGCAGTGGACAGGGCTACTACCAAGAGACCCAGTTCTTC. Translated: CASSGQGYYQETQFF.

This clonotype was counted a few times. The rearrangement links TRBV6-6 to TRBJ2-4; no firm D call. The better agreement between TRBJ2-7 and the DNA end casts doubt on the J call. The V gene's germline CDR1 is MNHNY and CDR2 SVGAGI (reference sequence). This CDR3 has 16 residues. The CDR3 loop reads CASSYDGKPPTHEQYF. CDR3 sequence (DNA): TGTGCCAGCAGTTACGATGGGAAACCACCTACCCACGAGCAGTACTTC.

CDR3 sequence (DNA): TGTGCCAGCAGTCCCGGGACTAGCGGGGGGGCCTTTAATGAGCAGTTCTTC. Protein: CASSPGTSGGAFNEQFF. The chain joins TRBV28 to TRBJ2-1, with 16 bases that match TRBD2. V trimming: 5 bases; J trimming: 7 bases; junction bases outside the gene matches: 8. This CDR3 is 17 amino acids long. The germline CDR1 and CDR2 sequences are MDHEN and SYDVKM.

This chain uses TRBV6-6 with TRBJ1-4; D ambiguous. Per germline, CDR1 MNHNY and CDR2 SVGAGI (reference sequence). Trimming removed 8 bases at V and 7 bases at J, with 20 bases between. There are 15 residues in the CDR3. CDR3 coding DNA: TGTGCCAGCGCTTGGAGTTCGGGCGGAGGTGAAAAACTGTTTTTT. It is translated as CASAWSSGGGEKLFF.

V usage is TRBV20-1 and J usage is TRBJ2-3, with D perhaps being TRBD1 or TRBD2 (5 bases each). The V gene lost 6 bases and the J gene lost 8 bases, with 24 bases spanning the gap. This CDR3 has 15 residues. CDR1 DFQATT and CDR2 SNEGSKA come from the germline V gene (reference sequence). CDR3 nucleotide sequence: TGCAGTGCCGGAACGACAGAATTTACGAGGGGTACGCAGTATTTT. The encoded protein is CSAGTTEFTRGTQYF.

The chain is built from TRBV7-8 and TRBJ2-4, with 10 bases that match TRBD2. Judging by the DNA end, TRBJ2-7 fits better; the J call may be wrong. Germline CDR1 is SGHVS and CDR2 is FQNEAQ. The CDR3 sequence is 14 residues long. DNA of the CDR3: TGTGCCAGCAGCTTAACCCTAGCGGGGGACGAGCAGTACTTC. Translated, it gives CASSLTLAGDEQYF.

V gene TRBV6-4 combines with J gene TRBJ2-3, with TRBD1 matching 8 bases. J lost 5 bases, V lost 3 bases, and 1 base had no gene match. Germline loops: CDR1 MRHNA, CDR2 SNTAGT. There are 13 residues in the CDR3. The CDR3 nucleotides are TGTGCCAGCAGTGAACAGGGGGGAGATACGCAGTATTTT. This codes for CASSEQGGDTQYF.

This rearrangement joins TRBV29-1 to TRBJ2-4; D not resolved. Germline CDR1 reads SQVTM; CDR2 reads ANQGSEA. This CDR3 comprises 16 residues. V lost 6 bases and J lost 2, with 20 bases in between. The CDR3 coding sequence is TGCAGCGTCGCCTATACCCTGGCAGATCCCAAAAACATTCAGTACTTC. This gives the protein CSVAYTLADPKNIQYF.

The V and J genes are TRBV9 and TRBJ2-4; D unclear. V lost 0 bases and J lost 7, with 5 bases in between. The germline V gene encodes CDR1 SGDLS and CDR2 YYNGEE. CDR3 size: 12 residues. CDR3 nucleotide sequence: TGTGCCAGCAGCGTAGACGACAACATTCAGTACTTC. This sequence encodes CASSVDDNIQYF. Filled out from reference TRBV9 and TRBJ2-4, the complete variable domain reads DSGVTQTPKHLITATGQRVTLRCSPRSGDLSVYWYQQSLDQGLQFLIQYYNGEERAKGNILERFSAQQFPDLHSELNLSSLELGDSALYFCASSVDDNIQYFGAGTRLSVL.

The chain employs TRBV6-6 and TRBJ2-7, with D perhaps TRBD1 (6 bases). Germline V gene lookup returns CDR1 MNHNY and CDR2 SVGAGI (reference sequence). The CDR3 is 12 residues long. The ends were cut back, 8 bases at V and 5 bases at J, with 13 bases in the middle. The CDR3 here is CASGHRTDEQYF. The CDR3 nucleotides read TGTGCCAGCGGACATCGGACAGACGAGCAGTACTTC.

The rearrangement links TRBV5-1 to TRBJ1-1; possibly TRBD1 for D (5 bases). The CDR3 has 16 amino acids. Germline lookup yields CDR1 SGHRS and CDR2 YFSETQ. Between the trimmed V and J ends, which lost 4 bases and 1 base, there was a span of 17 bases. The CDR3 reads CASSILTGPPNTEAFF. For the CDR3, the DNA is TGCGCCAGCAGCATTTTGACGGGGCCCCCGAACACTGAAGCTTTCTTT.

To note about this clonotype: Given a far larger clone just one base away, this is likely a sequencing read error. J is TRBJ2-7 and V is TRBV29-1; D is uncertain. The CDR3 runs to 12 residues. The germline V gene has CDR1 SQVTM and CDR2 ANQGSEA. CDR3: CGVEGSSYEQYF. CDR3 DNA: TGCGGCGTTGAAGGCAGCTCCTACGAGCAGTACTTC.

This clonotype was detected many times. CDR3 sequence reads: CASSPLGEGENSPLHF. CDR3 nucleotides: TGTGCCAGCAGCCCCCTGGGCGAGGGAGAGAATTCACCCCTCCACTTT. The chain is built from TRBV3-1 and TRBJ1-6; D is undetermined. Germline values: CDR1 LGHDT, CDR2 YNNKEL (reference sequence). The CDR3 consists of 16 residues. Trimming removed 4 bases from V and 7 bases from J, with 17 bases in between.

The sample holds a few counts of this clonotype. The chain carries TRBV24-1 and TRBJ2-5; D might be TRBD1 or TRBD2, each matching 5 bases. The CDR3 loop spans 13 amino acids. Trimming stripped 4 bases from V and 5 bases from J, with 10 bases between. Germline assignment: CDR1 KGHDR and CDR2 SFDVKD. In DNA form, the CDR3 reads TGTGCCACCAGTGAGGCAGGGACCGAGACCCAGTACTTC. It codes for CATSEAGTETQYF.

This clonotype was seen only a few times. The chain uses TRBV7-3 and TRBJ2-5, with 7 bases identical to TRBD1. V shed 4 bases, J shed 4 bases, and the junction held 9 bases outside the gene matches. Germline lookup yields CDR1 SGHTA and CDR2 FQGTGA. There are 15 residues in the CDR3. CDR3 loop: CASSSRTGDVETQYF. As DNA, the CDR3 is TGTGCCAGCAGCTCCCGAACAGGGGATGTAGAGACCCAGTACTTC.

This CDR3 reads CASSEGTAGDRGYTF. The CDR3 nucleotides are TGTGCCAGCAGTGAAGGGACCGCGGGCGACCGTGGCTACACCTTC. The V gene is TRBV25-1, the J gene TRBJ1-2; tentative D call: TRBD1 (5 bases). V lost 2 bases and J lost 7, with 17 bases in between. CDR1 MGHDK and CDR2 SYGVNS come from the germline V gene. The CDR3 consists of 15 residues.

V gene TRBV10-3 combines with J gene TRBJ1-5, with 8 bases matching TRBD1. From germline, CDR1 is ENHRY and CDR2 SYGVKD. The CDR3 has 14 residues. Trimming at V came to 0 bases and at J to 6 bases, leaving 1 base not matched to a gene. The CDR3 is CAISESTGVQPQHF. CDR3 nucleotide sequence: TGTGCCATCAGTGAGTCGACAGGGGTTCAGCCCCAGCATTTT.

The genes are TRBV9 and TRBJ2-3; TRBD2 agrees at 8 bases. Looked up from germline, CDR1 is SGDLS and CDR2 is YYNGEE. This CDR3 comprises 16 residues. After removal of 3 bases from V and 2 bases from J, the junction contained 8 bases not matched to a gene. The CDR3 region is CASSAERGLTTDTQYF. The CDR3 nucleotides read TGTGCCAGCAGCGCCGAGCGGGGGTTAACCACAGATACGCAGTATTTT.